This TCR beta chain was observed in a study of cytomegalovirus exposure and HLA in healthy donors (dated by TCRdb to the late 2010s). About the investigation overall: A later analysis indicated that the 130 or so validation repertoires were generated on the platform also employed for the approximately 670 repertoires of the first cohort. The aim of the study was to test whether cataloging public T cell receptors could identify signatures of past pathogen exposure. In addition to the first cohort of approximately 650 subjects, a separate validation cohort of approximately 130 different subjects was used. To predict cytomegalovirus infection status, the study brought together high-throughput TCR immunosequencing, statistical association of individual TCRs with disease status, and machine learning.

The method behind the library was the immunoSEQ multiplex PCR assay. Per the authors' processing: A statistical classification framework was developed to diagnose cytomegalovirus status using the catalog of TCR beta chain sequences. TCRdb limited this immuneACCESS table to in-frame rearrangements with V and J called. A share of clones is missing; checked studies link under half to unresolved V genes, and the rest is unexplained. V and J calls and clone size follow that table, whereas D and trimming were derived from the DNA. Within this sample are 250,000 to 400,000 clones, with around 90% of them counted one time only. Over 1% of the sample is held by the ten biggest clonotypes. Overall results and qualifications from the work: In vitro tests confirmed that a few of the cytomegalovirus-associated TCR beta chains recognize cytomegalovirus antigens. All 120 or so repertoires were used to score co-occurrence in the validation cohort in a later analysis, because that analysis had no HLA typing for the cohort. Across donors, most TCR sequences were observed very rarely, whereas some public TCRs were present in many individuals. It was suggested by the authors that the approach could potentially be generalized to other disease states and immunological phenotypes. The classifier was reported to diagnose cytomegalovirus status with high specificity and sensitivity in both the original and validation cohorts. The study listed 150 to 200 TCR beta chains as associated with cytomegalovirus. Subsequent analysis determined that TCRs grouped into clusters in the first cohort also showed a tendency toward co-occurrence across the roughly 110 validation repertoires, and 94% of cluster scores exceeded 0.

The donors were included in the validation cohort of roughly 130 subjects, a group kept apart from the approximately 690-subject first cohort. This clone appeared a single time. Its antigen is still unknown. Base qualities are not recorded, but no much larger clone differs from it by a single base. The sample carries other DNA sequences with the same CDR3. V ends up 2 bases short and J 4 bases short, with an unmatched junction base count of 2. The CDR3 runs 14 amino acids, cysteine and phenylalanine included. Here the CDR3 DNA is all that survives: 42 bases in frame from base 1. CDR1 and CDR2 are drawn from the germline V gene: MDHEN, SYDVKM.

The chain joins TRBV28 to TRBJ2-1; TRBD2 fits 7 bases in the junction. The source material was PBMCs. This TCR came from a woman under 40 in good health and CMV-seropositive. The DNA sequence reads TGTGCCAGCAGTTTAGCGGGAGTATACAATGAGCAGTTCTTC. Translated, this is CASSLAGVYNEQFF.